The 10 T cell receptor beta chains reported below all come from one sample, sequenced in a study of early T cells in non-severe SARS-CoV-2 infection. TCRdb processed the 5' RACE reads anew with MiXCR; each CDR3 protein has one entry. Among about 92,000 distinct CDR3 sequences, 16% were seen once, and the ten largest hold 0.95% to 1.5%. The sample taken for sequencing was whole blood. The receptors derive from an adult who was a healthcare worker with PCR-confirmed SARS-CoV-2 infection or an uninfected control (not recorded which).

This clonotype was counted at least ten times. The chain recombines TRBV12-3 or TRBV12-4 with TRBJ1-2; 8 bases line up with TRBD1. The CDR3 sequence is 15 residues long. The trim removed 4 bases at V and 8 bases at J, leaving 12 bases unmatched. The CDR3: CASSSRSGGAGGYTF. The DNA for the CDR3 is TGTGCCAGCAGTTCACGGTCAGGGGGCGCGGGAGGCTACACCTTC.

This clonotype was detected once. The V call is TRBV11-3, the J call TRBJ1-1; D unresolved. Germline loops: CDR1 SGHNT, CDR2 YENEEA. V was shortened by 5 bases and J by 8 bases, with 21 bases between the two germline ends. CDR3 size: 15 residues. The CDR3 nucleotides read TGTGCCAGCAGCCACTTAGTTCTTGGGATACGAGAAGCTTTCTTT. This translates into CASSHLVLGIREAFF.

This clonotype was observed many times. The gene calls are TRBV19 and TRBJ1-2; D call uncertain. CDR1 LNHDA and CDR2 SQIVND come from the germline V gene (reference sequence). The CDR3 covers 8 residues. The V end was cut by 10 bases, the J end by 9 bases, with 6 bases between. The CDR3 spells CATGSYTF. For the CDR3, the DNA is TGTGCCACGGGCAGCTACACCTTC.

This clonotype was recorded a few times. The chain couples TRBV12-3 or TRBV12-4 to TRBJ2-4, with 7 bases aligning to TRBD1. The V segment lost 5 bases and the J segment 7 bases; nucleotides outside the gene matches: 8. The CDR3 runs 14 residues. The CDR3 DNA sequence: TGTGCCAGCAGTCATAGACAGGGTCCTAACATTCAGTACTTC. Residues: CASSHRQGPNIQYF.

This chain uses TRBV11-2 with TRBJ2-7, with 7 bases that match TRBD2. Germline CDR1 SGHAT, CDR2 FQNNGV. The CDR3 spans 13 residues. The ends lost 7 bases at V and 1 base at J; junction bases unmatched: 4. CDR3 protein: CASMGGESYEQYF. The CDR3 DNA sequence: TGTGCCAGCATGGGAGGGGAATCCTACGAGCAGTACTTC.

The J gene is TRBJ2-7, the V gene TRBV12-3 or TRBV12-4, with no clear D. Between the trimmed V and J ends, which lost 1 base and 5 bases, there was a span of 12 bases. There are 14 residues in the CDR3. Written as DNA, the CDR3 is TGTGCCAGCAGTTTAGGGGTGGGGATCGACGAGCAGTACTTC. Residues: CASSLGVGIDEQYF.

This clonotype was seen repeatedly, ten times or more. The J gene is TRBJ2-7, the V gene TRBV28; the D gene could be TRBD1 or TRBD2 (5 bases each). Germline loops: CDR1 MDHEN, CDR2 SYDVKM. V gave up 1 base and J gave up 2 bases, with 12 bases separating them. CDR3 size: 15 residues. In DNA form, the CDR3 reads TGTGCCAGCAGTTTATTCGCCGGGACCGCCTACGAGCAGTACTTC. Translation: CASSLFAGTAYEQYF.

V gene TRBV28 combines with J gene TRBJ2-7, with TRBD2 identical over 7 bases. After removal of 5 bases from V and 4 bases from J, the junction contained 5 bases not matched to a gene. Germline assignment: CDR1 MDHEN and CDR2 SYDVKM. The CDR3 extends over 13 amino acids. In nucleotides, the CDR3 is TGTGCCAGCAGTGCCCGGGGGGATTACGAGCAGTACTTC. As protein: CASSARGDYEQYF.

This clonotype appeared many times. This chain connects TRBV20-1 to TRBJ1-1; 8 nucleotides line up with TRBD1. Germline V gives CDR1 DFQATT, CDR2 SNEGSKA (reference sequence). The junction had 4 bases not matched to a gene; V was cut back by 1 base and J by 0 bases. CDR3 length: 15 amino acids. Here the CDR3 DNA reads TGCAGTGCTAGAGCCGAGACAGGGGTGAACACTGAAGCTTTCTTT. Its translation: CSARAETGVNTEAFF.

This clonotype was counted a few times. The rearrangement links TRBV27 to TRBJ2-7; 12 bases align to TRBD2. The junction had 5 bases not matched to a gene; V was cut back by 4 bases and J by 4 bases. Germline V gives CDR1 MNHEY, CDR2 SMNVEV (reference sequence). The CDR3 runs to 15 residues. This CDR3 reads CASSYTSGGQYEQYF. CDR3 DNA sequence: TGTGCCAGCAGTTATACTAGCGGGGGGCAATACGAGCAGTACTTC.